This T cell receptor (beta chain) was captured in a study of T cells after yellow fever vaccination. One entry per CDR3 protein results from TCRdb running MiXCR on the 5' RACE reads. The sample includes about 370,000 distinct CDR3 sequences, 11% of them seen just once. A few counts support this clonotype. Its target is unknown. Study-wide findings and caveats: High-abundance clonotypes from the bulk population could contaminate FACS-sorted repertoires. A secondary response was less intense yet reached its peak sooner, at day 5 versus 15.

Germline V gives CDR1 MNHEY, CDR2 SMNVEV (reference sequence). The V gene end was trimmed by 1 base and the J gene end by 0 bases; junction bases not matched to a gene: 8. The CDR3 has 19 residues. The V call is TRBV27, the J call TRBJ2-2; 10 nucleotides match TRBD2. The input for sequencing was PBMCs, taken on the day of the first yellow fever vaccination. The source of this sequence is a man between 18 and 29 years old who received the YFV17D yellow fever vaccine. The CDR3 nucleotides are TGTGCCAGCAGTTTATTTGGGACTAGCGTTGACGCGAACACCGGGGAGCTGTTTTTT. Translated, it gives CASSLFGTSVDANTGELFF.